The 27 T cell receptor beta chains below come from one sample, sequenced in a study of identical twins. TCRdb called the 5' RACE reads again in MiXCR, with one record for every CDR3 protein. The sample has some 330,000 distinct CDR3 sequences; roughly 9% are singletons. Sequencing was performed on naive T cells sorted from blood. The receptors come from a woman aged 50 to 60 in good health.

The sample holds one count of this clonotype. A read error may explain this, as a much larger clone is one base away. The genes are TRBV27 and TRBJ2-2; weak D call: TRBD2 (5 bases). Germline V gene data show CDR1 as MNHEY and CDR2 as SMNVEV (reference sequence). This CDR3 spans 15 amino acids. The CDR3 sequence is CASSSGTQTSGKLFF. CDR3 nucleotide sequence: TGTGCCAGCAGCTCCGGCACACAGACTTCCGGGAAGCTGTTTTTT.

There are many counts of this clonotype. The rearrangement uses TRBV10-3 and TRBJ1-2; D may be TRBD1 (5 bases). Trimming took 0 bases from V and 4 from J, leaving 15 bases between them. Germline CDR1 and CDR2: ENHRY and SYGVKD. The CDR3 runs 16 residues. The chain's CDR3 is CAISESTGALVYGYTF. The CDR3 coding sequence is TGTGCCATCAGTGAGTCTACAGGTGCCTTAGTCTATGGCTACACCTTC.

At least ten counts were recorded for this clonotype. The rearrangement joins TRBV5-1 to TRBJ2-3, with D perhaps matching TRBD2 (6 bases). With 3 bases removed from V and 8 bases from J, the gap between germline ends came to 28 bases. In germline, CDR1 is SGHRS, CDR2 YFSETQ. CDR3 size: 18 residues. The CDR3 reads CASSSGDLRGRPRATQYF. The CDR3 region has the DNA TGCGCCAGCAGCTCGGGGGACCTCCGGGGGAGGCCGAGGGCTACGCAGTATTTT.

Ten or more counts support this clonotype. The junction shows a germline mismatch at one end, possibly a read error. The rearrangement links TRBV5-1 to TRBJ2-5, with a tentative D call TRBD1 (6 bases). Germline V gives CDR1 SGHRS, CDR2 YFSETQ. The CDR3 covers 13 residues. CDR3 sequence (DNA): TGCGCCACCAGCAGGGGATTCCAAGAGACCCAGTACTTC. Amino acids: CATSRGFQETQYF.

The chain couples TRBV7-9 to TRBJ2-1; TRBD2 aligns across 10 bases. CDR1 and CDR2 (germline): SEHNR, FQNEAQ (reference sequence). This CDR3 contains 13 residues. The J segment lost 8 bases and the V segment lost 10 bases, leaving 8 bases of the junction unmatched. The CDR3 loop reads CATGTSVIDEQFF. CDR3 DNA: TGTGCCACGGGGACTAGCGTTATCGATGAGCAGTTCTTC.

The chain couples TRBV6-5 to TRBJ2-2; D ambiguous. This CDR3 region has 14 residues. Trimming left V 0 bases short and J 7 bases short, with 9 bases between. The germline CDR1 and CDR2 sequences are MNHEY and SVGAGI. This chain's CDR3 is CASSYSTGRGELFF. The CDR3 DNA reads TGTGCCAGCAGTTACTCGACGGGTCGCGGGGAGCTGTTTTTT.

The V and J genes are TRBV4-1 and TRBJ2-7; a possible D gene is TRBD2 (6 bases). The ends were cut back, 0 bases at V and 6 bases at J, with 15 bases in the middle. Germline assignment: CDR1 MGHRA and CDR2 YSYEKL. The length of the CDR3 is 15 residues. For the CDR3, the DNA is TGCGCCAGCAGCCAAGAAATCGGGACGGGACTCGAGCAGTACTTC. Protein product: CASSQEIGTGLEQYF.

The V call is TRBV5-1, the J call TRBJ2-5, with D perhaps assigned TRBD1 or TRBD2 (5 bases each). V was clipped by 1 base and J by 5 bases, with 9 bases between them. CDR3 length: 13 amino acids. CDR1 and CDR2 from the germline V gene are SGHRS and YFSETQ. In nucleotides, the CDR3 is TGCGCCAGCAGCTTGCCGGGGCACGAGACCCAGTACTTC. Amino acids: CASSLPGHETQYF. Based on the CDR3 plus reference TRBV5-1 and TRBJ2-5, the full variable domain is KAGVTQTPRYLIKTRGQQVTLSCSPISGHRSVSWYQQTPGQGLQFLFEYFSETQRNKGNFPGRFSGRQFSNSRSEMNVSTLELGDSALYLCASSLPGHETQYFGPGTRLLVL.

This clonotype was seen ten or more times. The chain employs TRBV20-1 and TRBJ1-1, with unresolved D. Germline V lookup: CDR1 DFQATT, CDR2 SNEGSKA (reference sequence). The ends were cut back, 3 bases at V and 5 bases at J, with 16 bases in the middle. The CDR3 has 14 residues. The DNA of the CDR3 is TGCAGTGCTAGCCGGGGAATTGCGGTAACTGAAGCTTTCTTT. Encoded protein: CSASRGIAVTEAFF.

Only a few counts were recorded for this clonotype. The chain links TRBV7-9 to TRBJ2-7; 7 positions match TRBD2. The CDR3 has 14 amino acids. CDR1 is SEHNR and CDR2 is FQNEAQ in the germline V gene (reference sequence). Trimming cost V 4 bases and J 3 bases; bases outside gene matches: 6. CDR3 sequence: CASSSPGGSYEQYF. As DNA, the CDR3 is TGTGCCAGCAGCTCCCCCGGGGGGAGCTACGAGCAGTACTTC.

V is TRBV20-1 and J is TRBJ1-1, with a possible D match to TRBD1 (6 bases). Per germline, CDR1 DFQATT and CDR2 SNEGSKA (reference sequence). The CDR3 extends over 14 amino acids. Trimming shortened V by 6 bases and J by 4 bases, and 18 bases separated the two germline ends. The CDR3 reads CSASIPGAATEAFF. The CDR3 region has the DNA TGCAGTGCCTCCATTCCGGGGGCCGCCACTGAAGCTTTCTTT.

This chain uses TRBV20-1 with TRBJ1-3; D ambiguous. The V and J ends lost 0 bases and 2 bases respectively, with 11 bases between them. CDR1 is DFQATT and CDR2 is SNEGSKA in the germline V gene (reference sequence). The CDR3 runs to 15 residues. The chain's CDR3 is CSARDLGQTGNTIYF. CDR3 coding DNA: TGCAGTGCTAGAGATCTAGGCCAAACTGGAAACACCATATATTTT.

This clonotype was detected ten times or more. As DNA, the CDR3 is TGTGCCAGCAGCCAAGATCGGGACGGGTCTCCTGGGGGCTACACCTTC. This encodes CASSQDRDGSPGGYTF. The chain recombines TRBV4-2 with TRBJ1-2; maybe TRBD1 (5 bases). Germline-derived CDR1 and CDR2 are LGHNA and YNFKEQ. With 0 bases removed from V and 8 bases from J, the gap between germline ends came to 19 bases. The CDR3 loop spans 16 amino acids.

There are many counts of this clonotype. The chain carries TRBV5-5 and TRBJ2-2, with no clear D. Trimming left V 4 bases short and J 2 bases short, with 0 bases between. The CDR3 extends over 11 amino acids. Germline values: CDR1 SGHKS, CDR2 YYEKEE (reference sequence). Here the CDR3 reads CASSNTGELFF. Here the CDR3 DNA reads TGTGCCAGCAGCAACACCGGGGAGCTGTTTTTT.

In its sample, this clonotype was seen many times. The rearrangement uses TRBV12-3 or TRBV12-4 and TRBJ2-3; 7 nucleotides line up with TRBD2. The CDR3 runs to 15 residues. With V trimmed by 4 bases and J by 2 bases, 6 bases remained unmatched. The CDR3 loop reads CASSSTSAYTDTQYF. The CDR3 nucleotides read TGTGCCAGCAGTTCAACTAGCGCCTACACAGATACGCAGTATTTT.

V gene TRBV5-1 combines with J gene TRBJ1-1; D is uncertain. V lost 4 bases and J lost 2, with 12 bases in between. The germline V gene encodes CDR1 SGHRS and CDR2 YFSETQ. This CDR3 spans 14 amino acids. CDR3 sequence: CASSPERVNTEAFF. As DNA, the CDR3 is TGCGCCAGCAGCCCAGAAAGAGTAAACACTGAAGCTTTCTTT.

This clonotype was detected once. This may be a read error: a much more frequent sequence differs by one nucleotide. The V call is TRBV15, the J call TRBJ2-1; 7 nucleotides line up with TRBD2. This CDR3 has 15 residues. Germline values: CDR1 LNHNV, CDR2 YYDKDF (reference sequence). The CDR3 sequence is CTTSGTLRSYNEQFF. DNA for the CDR3: TGTACCACCAGCGGGACCTTGAGATCCTACAATGAGCAGTTCTTC.

CDR3 sequence reads: CASSERHRQETQYF. CDR3 in DNA: TGTGCCAGCAGTGAAAGACACAGGCAAGAGACCCAGTACTTC. The chain has TRBV6-1 and TRBJ2-5; D might be TRBD1 (5 bases). Trimming took 2 bases from V and 2 from J, leaving 9 bases between them. Germline V gene sequence: CDR1 MNHNS, CDR2 SASEGT. The CDR3 runs to 14 residues.

This clonotype showed up just a few times. The chain joins TRBV10-3 to TRBJ2-7; 9 bases agree with TRBD1. Germline CDR1 reads ENHRY; CDR2 reads SYGVKD. V was clipped by 11 bases and J by 4 bases; unmatched bases: 12. The CDR3 has 14 amino acids. This chain's CDR3 is CAVGEKGQGYEQYF. CDR3 sequence (DNA): TGTGCCGTGGGAGAAAAGGGACAGGGATACGAGCAGTACTTC.

This clonotype has more than one count but fewer than ten. V usage is TRBV10-3 and J usage is TRBJ1-1, with unresolved D. There are 16 residues in the CDR3. Deletions cut 6 bases from V and 1 base from J, with 18 bases between. Germline CDR1 reads ENHRY; CDR2 reads SYGVKD. CDR3 sequence: CAISQGWGDGNTEAFF. As DNA, the CDR3 is TGTGCCATCAGCCAAGGATGGGGTGACGGGAACACTGAAGCTTTCTTT.

This clonotype was counted many times. This rearrangement joins TRBV12-3 or TRBV12-4 to TRBJ1-6; 8 positions match TRBD1. This CDR3 contains 14 residues. Trimming cost V 3 bases and J 5 bases; bases outside gene matches: 0. The CDR3 protein is CASSLGQDNSPLHF. CDR3 DNA sequence: TGTGCCAGCAGTTTGGGACAGGATAATTCACCCCTCCACTTT.

The CDR3 sequence: CASSVLKENNEQFF. As DNA, the CDR3 is TGTGCCAGCAGTGTCCTAAAGGAGAACAATGAGCAGTTCTTC. This chain joins TRBV2 and TRBJ2-1; D not resolved. Germline V gene lookup returns CDR1 SNHLY and CDR2 FYNNEI. The CDR3 consists of 14 residues. V was cut by 4 bases and J by 5 bases, with 12 bases left in between.

This clonotype was observed at least ten times. This chain uses TRBV6-5 with TRBJ1-4; 7 bases agree with TRBD1. Germline CDR1 MNHEY, CDR2 SVGAGI. The V gene end was trimmed by 6 bases and the J gene end by 6 bases; junction bases not matched to a gene: 7. The CDR3 runs 14 residues. Written as DNA, the CDR3 is TGTGCCAGCAGGACGGGACAGCCATATGAAAAACTGTTTTTT. Its translation: CASRTGQPYEKLFF.

This clonotype showed up just a few times. This chain links TRBV29-1 with TRBJ1-3; a possible D gene is TRBD1 (5 bases). This CDR3 has 13 amino acids. V lost 0 bases to trimming and J lost 4 bases, with 7 bases between them. CDR1 SQVTM and CDR2 ANQGSEA come from the germline V gene. The DNA of the CDR3 is TGCAGCGTTGAAGAAGGGGTGGGAAACACCATATATTTT. Protein product: CSVEEGVGNTIYF.

This clonotype was counted only a few times. The gene calls are TRBV6-5 and TRBJ2-3, with TRBD2 identical over 13 bases. The CDR3 consists of 17 residues. From germline, CDR1 is MNHEY and CDR2 SVGAGI. The V segment lost 5 bases and the J segment 3 bases; nucleotides outside the gene matches: 8. The CDR3 here is CASSPAGLAGRTDTQYF. The DNA of the CDR3 is TGTGCCAGCAGTCCTGCGGGACTAGCGGGAAGGACAGATACGCAGTATTTT.

This chain uses TRBV7-9 with TRBJ2-7; D gene uncertain. Per germline, CDR1 SEHNR and CDR2 FQNEAQ (reference sequence). CDR3 length: 15 residues. V was shortened by 5 bases and J by 2 bases, with 16 bases between the two germline ends. CDR3 residues: CASSIPADPTYEQYF. CDR3 in DNA: TGTGCCAGCAGCATCCCCGCGGATCCAACCTACGAGCAGTACTTC. The full variable domain, completed using reference TRBV7-9 and TRBJ2-7, is DTGVSQNPRHKITKRGQNVTFRCDPISEHNRLYWYRQTLGQGPEFLTYFQNEAQLEKSRLLSDRFSAERPKGSFSTLEIQRTEQGDSAMYLCASSIPADPTYEQYFGPGTRLTVT.

At least ten counts were recorded for this clonotype. This chain joins TRBV20-1 and TRBJ1-2; 9 bases map to TRBD1. The trim removed 0 bases at V and 4 bases at J, leaving 0 bases unmatched. Per germline, CDR1 DFQATT and CDR2 SNEGSKA (reference sequence). The CDR3 spans 13 residues. CDR3 in amino acids: CSAREGQGYGYTF. For the CDR3, the DNA is TGCAGTGCTAGAGAGGGACAGGGCTATGGCTACACCTTC.